This paragraph covers one TCR beta chain sequence. These data originate in a study of blood T cell repertoires in COVID-19. Trimming cost V 5 bases and J 12 bases; bases outside gene matches: 14. The CDR3 is made up of 16 amino acids. From germline, CDR1 is SGHTA and CDR2 FQGNSA. Assay: immunoSEQ multiplex PCR; the TCRdb copy retains only in-frame clones and omits some. The sample has approximately 150,000 clones; 75% to 85% are singletons. It was during active infection that Seattle patients were enrolled and then longitudinally followed. The clonotype comes from an older woman with COVID-19, enrolled during active disease. The rearrangement joins TRBV7-2 to TRBJ2-5; 14 nucleotides align to TRBD2. Sequenced: peripheral blood. CDR3 nucleotide sequence: TGTGCCAGCAGCCCCTATATCTCCGGGACTAGCGGGAGAAAGTACTTC. This encodes CASSPYISGTSGRKYF.